The sequence of this T cell receptor beta chain was determined in a study of T cells in Graves' hyperthyroidism and ophthalmopathy. There are 15 residues in the CDR3. Germline lookup yields CDR1 SGHRS and CDR2 YFSETQ. J was trimmed by 2 bases and V by 5 bases; bases with no gene match: 10. The CDR3 regions of TCR beta were amplified from RNA transcripts. The HTBI primer set drove a first-round RT-PCR of the TCR CDR3. TCRdb itself ran the multiplex PCR reads through MiXCR, one entry per CDR3 protein. The data hold some 440,000 distinct CDR3 sequences, with 15% to 19% observed a single time. There are many counts of this clonotype.

V and J are TRBV5-1 and TRBJ2-7; TRBD1 agrees at 7 bases. The TCR originated in a woman under 30 with Graves' hyperthyroidism. The material sequenced was blood. CDR3 nucleotides: TGCGCCAGCAGGCCAGGGGGAGATTACACCTACGAGCAGTACTTC. It specifies CASRPGGDYTYEQYF.